The 3 T cell receptor beta chains below all came from one sample that was sequenced in a study of T cells in localized non-small cell lung cancer. Profiled with immunoSEQ multiplex PCR; TCRdb holds only in-frame clones, not every one. The data show roughly 38,000 clones, more than 75% seen once. This specimen consisted of peripheral blood, obtained before any cancer treatment. The source of these receptors is a man aged 18 to 55 with stage I lung adenocarcinoma.

The chain combines TRBV2 with TRBJ2-1; the D is unclear. Deletions cut 5 bases from V and 0 bases from J, with 20 bases between. Germline lookup yields CDR1 SNHLY and CDR2 FYNNEI. The CDR3 loop spans 18 amino acids. In nucleotides, the CDR3 is TGTGCCAGCAGTCTGACCCTCAACTGGGGAAGCTCCTACAATGAGCAGTTCTTC. Protein sequence: CASSLTLNWGSSYNEQFF.

J is TRBJ2-7 and V is TRBV29-1; D is possibly TRBD1 (6 bases). CDR1 is SQVTM and CDR2 is ANQGSEA in the germline V gene. This CDR3 has 11 residues. Trimming pared 2 bases from V and 6 bases from J, leaving 8 bases between. DNA of the CDR3: TGCAGCGTTGAAACAGGGCTCGAGCAGTACTTC. It translates to CSVETGLEQYF.

The chain employs TRBV28 and TRBJ2-7, with 8 nucleotides matching TRBD1. This CDR3 region has 16 residues. The junction had 15 bases not matched to a gene; V was cut back by 6 bases and J by 5 bases. The germline V gene encodes CDR1 MDHEN and CDR2 SYDVKM. This chain's CDR3 is CASSLPGQGRIHEQYF. In DNA form, the CDR3 reads TGTGCCAGCAGCCTCCCCGGACAGGGAAGAATCCACGAGCAGTACTTC.